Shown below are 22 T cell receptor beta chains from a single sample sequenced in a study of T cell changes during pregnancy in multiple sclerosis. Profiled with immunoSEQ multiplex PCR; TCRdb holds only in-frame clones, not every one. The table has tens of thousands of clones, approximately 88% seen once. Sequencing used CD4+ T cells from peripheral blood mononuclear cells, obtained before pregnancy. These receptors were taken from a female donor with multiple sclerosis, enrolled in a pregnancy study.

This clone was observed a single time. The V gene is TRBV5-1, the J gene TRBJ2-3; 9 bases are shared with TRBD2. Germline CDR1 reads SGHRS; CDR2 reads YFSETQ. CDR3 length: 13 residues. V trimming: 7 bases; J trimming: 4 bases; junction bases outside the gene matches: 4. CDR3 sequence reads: CASWIAGADTQYF. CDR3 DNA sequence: TGCGCCAGCTGGATAGCGGGAGCAGATACGCAGTATTTT.

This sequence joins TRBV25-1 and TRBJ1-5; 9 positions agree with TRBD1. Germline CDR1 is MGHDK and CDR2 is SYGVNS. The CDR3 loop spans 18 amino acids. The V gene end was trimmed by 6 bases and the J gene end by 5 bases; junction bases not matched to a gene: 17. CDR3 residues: CASSLTSTFDRGYQPQHF. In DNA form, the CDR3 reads TGTGCCAGCAGCCTTACCTCGACATTTGACAGGGGGTATCAGCCCCAGCATTTT. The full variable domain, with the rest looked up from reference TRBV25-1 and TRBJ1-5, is EADIYQTPRYLVIGTGKKITLECSQTMGHDKMYWYQQDPGMELHLIHYSYGVNSTEKGDLSSESTVSRIRTEHFPLTLESARPSHTSQYLCASSLTSTFDRGYQPQHFGDGTRLSIL.

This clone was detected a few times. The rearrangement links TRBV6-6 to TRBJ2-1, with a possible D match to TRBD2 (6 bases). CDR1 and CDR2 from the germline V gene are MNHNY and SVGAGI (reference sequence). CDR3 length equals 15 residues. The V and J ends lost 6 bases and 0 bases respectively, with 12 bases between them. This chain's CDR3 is CASREGGYSYNEQFF. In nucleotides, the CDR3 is TGTGCCAGCAGGGAGGGAGGTTACTCCTACAATGAGCAGTTCTTC.

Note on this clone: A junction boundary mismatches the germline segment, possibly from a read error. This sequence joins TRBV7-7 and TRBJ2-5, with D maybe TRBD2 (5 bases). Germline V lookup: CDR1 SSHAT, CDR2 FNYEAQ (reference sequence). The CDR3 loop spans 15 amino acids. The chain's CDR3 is CASNRNRGPQETQYF. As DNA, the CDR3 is TGTGCTAGCAACCGGAACCGCGGGCCCCAAGAGACCCAGTACTTC. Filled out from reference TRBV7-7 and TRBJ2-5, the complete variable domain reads GAGVSQSPRYKVTKRGQDVTLRCDPISSHATLYWYQQALGQGPEFLTYFNYEAQPDKSGLPSDRFSAERPEGSISTLTIQRTEQRDSAMYRCASNRNRGPQETQYFGPGTRLLVL.

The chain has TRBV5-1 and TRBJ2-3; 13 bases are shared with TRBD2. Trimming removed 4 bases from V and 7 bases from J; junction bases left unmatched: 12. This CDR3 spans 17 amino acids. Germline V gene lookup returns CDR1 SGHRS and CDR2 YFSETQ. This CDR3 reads CASSGTSLAGGSYTQYF. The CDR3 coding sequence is TGCGCCAGCAGCGGCACCTCACTAGCGGGAGGGTCATATACGCAGTATTTT.

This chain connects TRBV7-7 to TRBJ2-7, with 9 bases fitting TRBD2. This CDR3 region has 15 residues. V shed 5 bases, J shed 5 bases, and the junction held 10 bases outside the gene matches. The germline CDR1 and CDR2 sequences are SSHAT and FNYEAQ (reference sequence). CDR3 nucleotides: TGTGCCAGCAGCCCAACTAGCGGGCCTACCCACGAGCAGTACTTC. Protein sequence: CASSPTSGPTHEQYF.

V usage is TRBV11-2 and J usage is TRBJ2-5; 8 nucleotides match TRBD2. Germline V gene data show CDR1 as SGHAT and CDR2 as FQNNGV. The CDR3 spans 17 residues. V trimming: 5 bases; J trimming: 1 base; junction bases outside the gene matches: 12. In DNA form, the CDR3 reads TGTGCCAGCAGCCCGTACGCCAGCGGGAGTGCCCAAGAGACCCAGTACTTC. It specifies CASSPYASGSAQETQYF.

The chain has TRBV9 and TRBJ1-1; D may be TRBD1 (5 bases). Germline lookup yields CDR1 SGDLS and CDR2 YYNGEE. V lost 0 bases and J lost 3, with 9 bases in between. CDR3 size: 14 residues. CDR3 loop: CASSVEGRDTEAFF. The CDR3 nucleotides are TGTGCCAGCAGCGTAGAGGGGAGGGACACTGAAGCTTTCTTT.

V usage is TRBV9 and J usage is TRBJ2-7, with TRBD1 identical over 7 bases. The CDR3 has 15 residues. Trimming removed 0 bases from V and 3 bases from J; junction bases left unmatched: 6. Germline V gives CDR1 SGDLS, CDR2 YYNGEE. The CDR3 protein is CASSVAGDSRYEQYF. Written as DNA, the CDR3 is TGTGCCAGCAGCGTAGCCGGGGACAGCCGCTACGAGCAGTACTTC.

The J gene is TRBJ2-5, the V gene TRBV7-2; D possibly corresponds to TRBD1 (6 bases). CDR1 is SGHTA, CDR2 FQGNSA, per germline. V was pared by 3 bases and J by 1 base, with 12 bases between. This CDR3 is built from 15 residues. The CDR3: CASSFTGTSQETQYF. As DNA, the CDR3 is TGTGCCAGCAGCTTCACCGGGACAAGCCAAGAGACCCAGTACTTC.

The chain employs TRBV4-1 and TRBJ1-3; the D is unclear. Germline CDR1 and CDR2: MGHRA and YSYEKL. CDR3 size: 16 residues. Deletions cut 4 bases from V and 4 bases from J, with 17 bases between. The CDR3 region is CASSLRGGMEGNTIYF. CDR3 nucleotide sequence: TGCGCCAGCAGCCTGCGGGGAGGGATGGAAGGAAACACCATATATTTT.

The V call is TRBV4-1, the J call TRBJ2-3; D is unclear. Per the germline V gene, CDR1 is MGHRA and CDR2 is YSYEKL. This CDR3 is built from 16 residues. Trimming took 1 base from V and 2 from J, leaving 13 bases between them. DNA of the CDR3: TGCGCCAGCAGCCAAGGCGGCTCCCTAGACACAGATACGCAGTATTTT. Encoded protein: CASSQGGSLDTDTQYF.

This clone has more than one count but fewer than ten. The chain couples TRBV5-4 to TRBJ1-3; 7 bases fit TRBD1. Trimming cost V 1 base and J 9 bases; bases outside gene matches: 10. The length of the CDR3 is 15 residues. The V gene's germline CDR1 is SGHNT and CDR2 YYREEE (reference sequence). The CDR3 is CASSLLGQSRPTIYF. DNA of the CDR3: TGTGCCAGCAGCTTGCTGGGACAGAGCCGTCCCACCATATATTTT.

CDR3 DNA: TGTGCCAGCAGCCAAGAAGGAGGGGTTGGCTACGAGCAGTACTTC. Translated: CASSQEGGVGYEQYF. This chain links TRBV4-2 with TRBJ2-7, with D possibly being TRBD2 (6 bases). Deletions cut 0 bases from V and 3 bases from J, with 12 bases between. Germline values: CDR1 LGHNA, CDR2 YNFKEQ. The CDR3 loop spans 15 amino acids.

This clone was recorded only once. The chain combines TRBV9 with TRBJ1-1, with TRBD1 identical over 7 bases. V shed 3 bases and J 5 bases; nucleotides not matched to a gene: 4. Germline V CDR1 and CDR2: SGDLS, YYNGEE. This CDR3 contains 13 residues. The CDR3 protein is CASSDRGRTEAFF. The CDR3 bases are TGTGCCAGCAGCGACAGGGGACGGACTGAAGCTTTCTTT. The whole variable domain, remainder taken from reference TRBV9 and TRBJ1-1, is DSGVTQTPKHLITATGQRVTLRCSPRSGDLSVYWYQQSLDQGLQFLIQYYNGEERAKGNILERFSAQQFPDLHSELNLSSLELGDSALYFCASSDRGRTEAFFGQGTRLTVV.

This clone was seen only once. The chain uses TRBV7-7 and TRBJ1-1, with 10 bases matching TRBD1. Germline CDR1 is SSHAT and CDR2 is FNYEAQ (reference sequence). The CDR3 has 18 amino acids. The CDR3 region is CASLRTGGGWLVGTEAFF. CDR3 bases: TGTGCTAGCCTACGGACAGGGGGAGGTTGGTTAGTGGGCACTGAAGCTTTCTTT.

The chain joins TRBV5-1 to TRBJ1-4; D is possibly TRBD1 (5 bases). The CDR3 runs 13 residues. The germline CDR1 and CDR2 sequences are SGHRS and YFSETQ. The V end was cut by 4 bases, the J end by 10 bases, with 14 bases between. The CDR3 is CASSPGPSGKLFF. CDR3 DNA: TGCGCCAGCAGCCCGGGACCTAGCGGAAAACTGTTTTTT.

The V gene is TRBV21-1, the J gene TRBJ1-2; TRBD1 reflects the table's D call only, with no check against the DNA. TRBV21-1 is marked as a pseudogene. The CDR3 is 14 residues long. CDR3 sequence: CASSKEGHNYGYTF. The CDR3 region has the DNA TGTGCCAGCAGCAAAGAGGGACATAACTATGGCTACACCTTC.

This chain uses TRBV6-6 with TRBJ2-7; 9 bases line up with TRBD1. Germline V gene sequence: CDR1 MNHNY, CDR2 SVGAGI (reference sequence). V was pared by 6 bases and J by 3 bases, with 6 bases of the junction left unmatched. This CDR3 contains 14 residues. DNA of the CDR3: TGTGCCAGCAGGCCGGGACAGGGAAACTACGAGCAGTACTTC. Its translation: CASRPGQGNYEQYF.

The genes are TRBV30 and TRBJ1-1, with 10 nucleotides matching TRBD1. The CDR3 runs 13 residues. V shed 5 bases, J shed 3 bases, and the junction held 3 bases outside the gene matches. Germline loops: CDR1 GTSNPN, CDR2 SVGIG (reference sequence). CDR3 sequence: CAWRTGGYTEAFF. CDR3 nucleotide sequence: TGTGCCTGGCGGACAGGGGGGTACACTGAAGCTTTCTTT.

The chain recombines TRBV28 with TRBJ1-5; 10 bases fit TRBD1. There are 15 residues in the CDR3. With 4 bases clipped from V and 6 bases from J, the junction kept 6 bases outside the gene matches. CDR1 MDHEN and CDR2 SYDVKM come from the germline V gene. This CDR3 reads CASSYRTGGGQPQHF. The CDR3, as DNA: TGTGCCAGCAGTTACAGGACAGGGGGGGGTCAGCCCCAGCATTTT.

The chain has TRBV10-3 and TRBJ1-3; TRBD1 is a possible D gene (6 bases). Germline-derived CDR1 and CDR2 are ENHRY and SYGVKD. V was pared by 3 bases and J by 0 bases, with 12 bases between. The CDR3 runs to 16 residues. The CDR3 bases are TGTGCCATCAGTGAATGGGGCAGGGGCTCTGGAAACACCATATATTTT. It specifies CAISEWGRGSGNTIYF.